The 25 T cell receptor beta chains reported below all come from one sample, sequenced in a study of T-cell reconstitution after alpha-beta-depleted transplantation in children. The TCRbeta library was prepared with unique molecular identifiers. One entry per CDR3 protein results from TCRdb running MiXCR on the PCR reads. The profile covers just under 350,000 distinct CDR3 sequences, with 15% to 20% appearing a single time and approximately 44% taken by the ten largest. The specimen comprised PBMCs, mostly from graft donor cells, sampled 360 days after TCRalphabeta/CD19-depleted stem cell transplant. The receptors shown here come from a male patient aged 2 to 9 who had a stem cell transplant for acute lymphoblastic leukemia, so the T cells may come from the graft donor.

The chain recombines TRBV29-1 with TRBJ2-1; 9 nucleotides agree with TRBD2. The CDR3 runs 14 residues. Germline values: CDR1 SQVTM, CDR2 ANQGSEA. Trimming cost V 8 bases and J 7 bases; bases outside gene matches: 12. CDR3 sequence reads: CSSGEAGGPNEQFF. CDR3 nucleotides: TGCAGCTCTGGGGAGGCGGGAGGGCCGAATGAGCAGTTCTTC.

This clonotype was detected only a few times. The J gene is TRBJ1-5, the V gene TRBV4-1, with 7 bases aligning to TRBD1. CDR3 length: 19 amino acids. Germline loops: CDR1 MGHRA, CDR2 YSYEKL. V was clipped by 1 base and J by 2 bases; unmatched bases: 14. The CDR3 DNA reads TGCGCCAGCAGCCAAGTCTCGGGACAGCTCCCTATGGGCAATCAGCCCCAGCATTTT. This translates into CASSQVSGQLPMGNQPQHF.

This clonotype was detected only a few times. CDR3 region: CASSPTSTGELFF. The CDR3 DNA sequence: TGTGCCAGCTCACCGACTAGCACCGGGGAGCTGTTTTTT. The V call is TRBV18, the J call TRBJ2-2, with TRBD2 as a possible D gene (6 bases). CDR3 length equals 13 residues. Germline loops: CDR1 KGHSH, CDR2 LQKENI. V shed 3 bases and J shed 4 bases, with 6 bases lying between them.

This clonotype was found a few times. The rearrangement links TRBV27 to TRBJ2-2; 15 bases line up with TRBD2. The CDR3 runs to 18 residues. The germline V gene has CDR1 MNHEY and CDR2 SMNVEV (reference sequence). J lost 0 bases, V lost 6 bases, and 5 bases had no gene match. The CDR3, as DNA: TGTGCCAGCAGGGGACTAGCGGGAGGACGATCGAACACCGGGGAGCTGTTTTTT. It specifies CASRGLAGGRSNTGELFF.

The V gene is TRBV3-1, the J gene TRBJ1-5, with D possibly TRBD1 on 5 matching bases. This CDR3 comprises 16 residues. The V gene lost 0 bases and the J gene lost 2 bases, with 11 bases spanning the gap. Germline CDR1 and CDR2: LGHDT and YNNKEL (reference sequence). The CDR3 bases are TGTGCCAGCAGCCAAGATTCGCGAGGGGGCAATCAGCCCCAGCATTTT. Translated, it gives CASSQDSRGGNQPQHF.

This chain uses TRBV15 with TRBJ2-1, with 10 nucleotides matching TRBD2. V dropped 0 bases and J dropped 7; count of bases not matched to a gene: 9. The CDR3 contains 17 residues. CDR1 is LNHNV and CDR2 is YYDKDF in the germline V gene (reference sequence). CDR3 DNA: TGTGCCACCAGCAGAGATCTTCTAGCGGGAGTACATAATGAGCAGTTCTTC. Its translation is CATSRDLLAGVHNEQFF.

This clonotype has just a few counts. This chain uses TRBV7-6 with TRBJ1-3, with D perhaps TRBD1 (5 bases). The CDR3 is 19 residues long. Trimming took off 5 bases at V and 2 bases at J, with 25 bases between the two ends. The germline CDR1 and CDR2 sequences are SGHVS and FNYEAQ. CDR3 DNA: TGTGCCAGCAGCCCAGAGGGGCCCACTCGGACATGGCCTGGAAACACCATATATTTT. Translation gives CASSPEGPTRTWPGNTIYF.

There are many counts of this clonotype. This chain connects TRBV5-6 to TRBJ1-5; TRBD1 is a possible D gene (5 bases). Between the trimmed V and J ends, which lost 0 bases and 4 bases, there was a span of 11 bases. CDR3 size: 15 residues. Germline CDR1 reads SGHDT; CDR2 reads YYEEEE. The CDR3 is CASSLGGLSNQPQHF. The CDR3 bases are TGTGCCAGCAGCTTGGGGGGGTTGAGTAATCAGCCCCAGCATTTT.

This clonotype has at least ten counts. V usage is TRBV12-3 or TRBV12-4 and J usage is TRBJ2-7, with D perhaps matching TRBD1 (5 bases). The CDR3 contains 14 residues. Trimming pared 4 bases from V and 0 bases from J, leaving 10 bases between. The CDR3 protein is CASSWTKSSYEQYF. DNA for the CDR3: TGTGCCAGCAGTTGGACAAAAAGCTCCTACGAGCAGTACTTC.

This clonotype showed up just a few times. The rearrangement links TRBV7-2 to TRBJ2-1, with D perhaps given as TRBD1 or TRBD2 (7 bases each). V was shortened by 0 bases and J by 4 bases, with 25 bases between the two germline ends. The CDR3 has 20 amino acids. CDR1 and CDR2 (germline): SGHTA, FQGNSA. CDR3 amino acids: CASSLAGGGSRGGGYNEQFF. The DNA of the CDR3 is TGTGCCAGCAGCTTAGCAGGGGGCGGGAGTCGAGGCGGGGGTTACAATGAGCAGTTCTTC.

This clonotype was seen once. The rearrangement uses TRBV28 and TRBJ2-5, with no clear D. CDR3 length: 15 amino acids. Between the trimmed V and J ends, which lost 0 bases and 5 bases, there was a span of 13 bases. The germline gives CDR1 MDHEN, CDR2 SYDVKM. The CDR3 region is CASSLWGYKAETQYF. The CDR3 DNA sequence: TGTGCCAGCAGTTTATGGGGATACAAGGCGGAGACCCAGTACTTC. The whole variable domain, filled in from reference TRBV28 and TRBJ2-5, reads DVKVTQSSRYLVKRTGEKVFLECVQDMDHENMFWYRQDPGLGLRLIYFSYDVKMKEKGDIPEGYSVSREKKERFSLILESASTNQTSMYLCASSLWGYKAETQYFGPGTRLLVL.

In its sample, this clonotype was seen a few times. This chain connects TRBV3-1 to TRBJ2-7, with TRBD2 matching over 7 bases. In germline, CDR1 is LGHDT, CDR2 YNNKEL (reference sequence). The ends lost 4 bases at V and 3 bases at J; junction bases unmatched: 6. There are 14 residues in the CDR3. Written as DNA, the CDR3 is TGTGCCAGCAGCCGGACTAGGATAGACTACGAGCAGTACTTC. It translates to CASSRTRIDYEQYF.

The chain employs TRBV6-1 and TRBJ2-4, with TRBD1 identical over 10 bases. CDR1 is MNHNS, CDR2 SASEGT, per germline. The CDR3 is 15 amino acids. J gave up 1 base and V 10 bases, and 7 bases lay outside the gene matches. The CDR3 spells CATGGQGGAKNIQYF. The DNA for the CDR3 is TGTGCCACGGGAGGACAGGGGGGGGCCAAAAACATTCAGTACTTC.

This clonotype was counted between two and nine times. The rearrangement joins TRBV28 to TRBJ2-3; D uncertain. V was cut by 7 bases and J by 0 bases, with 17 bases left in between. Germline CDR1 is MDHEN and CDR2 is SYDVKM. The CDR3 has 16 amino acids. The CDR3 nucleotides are TGTGCCAGCACCCCCCAGCATCTCCTTAGCACAGATACGCAGTATTTT. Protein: CASTPQHLLSTDTQYF. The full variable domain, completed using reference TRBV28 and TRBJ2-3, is DVKVTQSSRYLVKRTGEKVFLECVQDMDHENMFWYRQDPGLGLRLIYFSYDVKMKEKGDIPEGYSVSREKKERFSLILESASTNQTSMYLCASTPQHLLSTDTQYFGPGTRLTVL.

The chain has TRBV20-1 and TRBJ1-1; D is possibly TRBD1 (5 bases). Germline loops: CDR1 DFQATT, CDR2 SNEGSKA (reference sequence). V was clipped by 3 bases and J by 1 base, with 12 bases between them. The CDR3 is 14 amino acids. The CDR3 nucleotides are TGCAGTGCTAGGTTGGGGACGACGAACACTGAAGCTTTCTTT. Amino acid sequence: CSARLGTTNTEAFF.

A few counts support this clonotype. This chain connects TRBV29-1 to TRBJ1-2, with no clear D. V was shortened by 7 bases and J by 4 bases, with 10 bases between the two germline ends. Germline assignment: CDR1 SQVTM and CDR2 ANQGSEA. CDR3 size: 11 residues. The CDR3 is CSDRGTYGYTF. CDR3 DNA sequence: TGCAGCGATCGGGGAACCTATGGCTACACCTTC.

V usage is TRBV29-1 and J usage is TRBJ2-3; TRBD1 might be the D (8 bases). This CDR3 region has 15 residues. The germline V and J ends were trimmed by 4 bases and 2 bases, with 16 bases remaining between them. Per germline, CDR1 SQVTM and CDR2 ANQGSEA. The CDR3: CSVVGGDRHTDTQYF. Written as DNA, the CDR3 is TGCAGCGTTGTGGGGGGGGACAGGCACACAGATACGCAGTATTTT.

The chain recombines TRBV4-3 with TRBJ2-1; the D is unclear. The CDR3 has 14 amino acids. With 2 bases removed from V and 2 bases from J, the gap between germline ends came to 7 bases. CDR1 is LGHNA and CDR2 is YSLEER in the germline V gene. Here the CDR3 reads CASSQTRTYNEQFF. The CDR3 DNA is TGCGCCAGCAGCCAAACCCGGACCTACAATGAGCAGTTCTTC.

CDR3 amino acids: CASSLAALGAGDPYEQYF. For the CDR3, the DNA is TGTGCCAGCAGCTTAGCCGCCCTAGGAGCGGGAGACCCCTACGAGCAGTACTTC. The genes are TRBV7-2 and TRBJ2-7, with 8 bases lining up with TRBD2. V gave up 0 bases and J gave up 2 bases; unmatched junction bases: 12. Germline values: CDR1 SGHTA, CDR2 FQGNSA. This CDR3 region has 18 residues.

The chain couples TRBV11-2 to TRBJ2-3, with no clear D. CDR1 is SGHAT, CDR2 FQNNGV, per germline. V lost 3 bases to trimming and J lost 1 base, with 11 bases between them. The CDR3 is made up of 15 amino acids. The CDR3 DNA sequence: TGTGCCAGCAGCTTCCTCTCATACGGCACAGATACGCAGTATTTT. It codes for CASSFLSYGTDTQYF.

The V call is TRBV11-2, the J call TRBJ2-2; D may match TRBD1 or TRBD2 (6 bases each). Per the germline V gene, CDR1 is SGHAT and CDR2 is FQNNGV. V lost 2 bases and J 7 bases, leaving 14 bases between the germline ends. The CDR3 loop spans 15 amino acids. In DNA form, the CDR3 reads TGTGCCAGCAGCTTATCCCGGGGGCGTGTCGGGGAGCTGTTTTTT. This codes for CASSLSRGRVGELFF. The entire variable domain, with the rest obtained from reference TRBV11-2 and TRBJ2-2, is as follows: EAGVAQSPRYKIIEKRQSVAFWCNPISGHATLYWYQQILGQGPKLLIQFQNNGVVDDSQLPKDRFSAERLKGVDSTLKIQPAKLEDSAVYLCASSLSRGRVGELFFGEGSRLTVL.

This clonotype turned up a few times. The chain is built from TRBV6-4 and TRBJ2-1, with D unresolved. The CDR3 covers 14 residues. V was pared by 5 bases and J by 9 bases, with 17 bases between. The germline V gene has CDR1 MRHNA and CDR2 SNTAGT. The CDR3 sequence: CASSSSGPLGEQFF. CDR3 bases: TGTGCCAGCAGTTCCTCCGGGCCCTTGGGTGAGCAGTTCTTC.

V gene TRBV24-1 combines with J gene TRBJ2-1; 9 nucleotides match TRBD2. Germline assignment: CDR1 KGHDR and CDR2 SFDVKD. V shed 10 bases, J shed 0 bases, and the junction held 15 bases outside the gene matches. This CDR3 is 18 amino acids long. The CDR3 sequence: CATSGRSSGGSSYNEQFF. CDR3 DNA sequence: TGTGCCACTTCAGGGAGGAGTAGCGGGGGAAGCTCCTACAATGAGCAGTTCTTC.

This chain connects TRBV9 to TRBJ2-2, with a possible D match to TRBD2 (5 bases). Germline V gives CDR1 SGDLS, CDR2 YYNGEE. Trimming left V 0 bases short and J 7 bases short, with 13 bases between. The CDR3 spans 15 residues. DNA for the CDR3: TGTGCCAGCAGCGTAGCTACTAGTAGGAACGGGGAGCTGTTTTTT. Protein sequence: CASSVATSRNGELFF.

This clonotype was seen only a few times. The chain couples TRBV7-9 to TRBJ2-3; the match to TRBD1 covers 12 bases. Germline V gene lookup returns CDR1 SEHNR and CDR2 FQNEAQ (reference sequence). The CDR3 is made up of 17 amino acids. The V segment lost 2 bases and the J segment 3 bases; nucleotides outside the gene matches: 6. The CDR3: CASSLLWDRGPTDTQYF. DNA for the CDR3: TGTGCCAGCAGCTTATTATGGGACAGGGGGCCTACAGATACGCAGTATTTT.